The present TCR beta chain was sequenced within a study of cytomegalovirus exposure and HLA in healthy donors. PCR amplification relied on 60 Vbeta primers (plus 13 Jbeta primers). The table came from immunoSEQ multiplex PCR; TCRdb's copy has only in-frame clones and leaves some out. The sample contains 93,000 or so clones, about 83% of which appear only once. General study points: Earlier findings revealed that most TCR beta V segments proved productive either about 90% or about 30% of the time. As a later analysis revealed, the rate of TCR association differed by HLA locus, with DRB1 most and HLA-C fewest.

Turning to this clone: Its antigen is not known.

CDR1 SQVTM and CDR2 ANQGSEA come from the germline V gene. The length of the CDR3 is 15 residues. Deletions cut 3 bases from V and 2 bases from J, with 17 bases between. The sequenced sample was PBMCs. The receptor was derived from a woman between 18 and 29 years old in good health and CMV-seropositive. V usage is TRBV29-1 and J usage is TRBJ2-7; D may be TRBD2 (6 bases). The DNA for the CDR3 is TGCAGCGTTGATGGGGGACTGGCGGGTACCTACGAGCAGTACTTC. Its translation is CSVDGGLAGTYEQYF.